The present entry profiles one TCR beta chain with its context. Its antigen is undetermined. Profiled with immunoSEQ multiplex PCR; TCRdb holds only in-frame clones, not every one. The sample contains about 9,600 clones, 97% to 99% of which appear only once. This sample was taken from a study of monozygotic twins with cystic fibrosis. In the study overall: With about 15 PCR cycles, barcoded libraries came from 3 to 3.5 micrograms of fragmented DNA.

Study observations and caveats: Monozygotic CF twins shared more identical nucleotide clonotypes than unrelated patients.

This clonotype was obtained from a girl aged 2-9 years with cystic fibrosis. The sample taken for sequencing was blood.

CDR3 region: CAIRGRADQPQHF. CDR3 DNA sequence: TGTGCCATCCGGGGTAGGGCCGATCAGCCCCAGCATTTT. J is TRBJ1-5 and V is TRBV10-3, with no clear D. The CDR3 length is 13 residues. Between the trimmed V and J ends, which lost 8 bases and 5 bases, there was a span of 13 bases. Looked up from germline, CDR1 is ENHRY and CDR2 is SYGVKD.